This record concerns one T cell receptor (beta chain) sequence. Its antigen remains unknown. The record originates from a study of CXCR3-negative and CXCR3-positive naive CD8 T cells. Study-level findings and limits: Naive CXCR3-negative and CXCR3-positive cells had similar TRBV-TRBJ usage; memory differed.

Via 5' RACE with UMI labels, TRB cDNA libraries were prepared. TCRdb reprocessed the 5' RACE reads, with one entry per CDR3 protein and no DNA. The table for this sample gives 100,000 to 150,000 distinct CDR3 sequences. Germline V gene data show CDR1 as SGHKS and CDR2 as YYEKEE (reference sequence). The CDR3 covers 16 residues. This TCR derives from a human donor in good health. Some clones in this sample may be carry-over from other donors' samples. This rearrangement joins TRBV5-5 to TRBJ2-7; without DNA, the TCRdb call of TRBD1 cannot be checked. The sample was naive CXCR3- CD8+ T cells from blood. Subset given: CD45RO-CCR7+CD27+CD95- naive CD8+ T cells lacking CXCR3 (TNR3-). CDR3 protein: CASSPSGGQTYYEQYF. The whole variable domain, filled in from reference TRBV5-5 and TRBJ2-7, reads DAGVTQSPTHLIKTRGQQVTLRCSPISGHKSVSWYQQVLGQGPQFIFQYYEKEERGRGNFPDRFSARQFPNYSSELNVNALLLGDSALYLCASSPSGGQTYYEQYFGPGTRLTVT.